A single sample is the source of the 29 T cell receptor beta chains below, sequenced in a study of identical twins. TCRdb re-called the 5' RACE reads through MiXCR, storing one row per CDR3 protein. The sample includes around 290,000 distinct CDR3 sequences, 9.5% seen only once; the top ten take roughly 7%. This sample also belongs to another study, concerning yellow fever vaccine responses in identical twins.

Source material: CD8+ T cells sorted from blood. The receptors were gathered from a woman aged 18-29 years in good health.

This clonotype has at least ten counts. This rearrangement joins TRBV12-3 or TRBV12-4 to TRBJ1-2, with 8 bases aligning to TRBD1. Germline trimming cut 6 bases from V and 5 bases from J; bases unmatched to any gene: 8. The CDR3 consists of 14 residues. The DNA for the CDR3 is TGTGCCAGCAGCCCGACAGGGGCTAGATATGGCTACACCTTC. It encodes CASSPTGARYGYTF.

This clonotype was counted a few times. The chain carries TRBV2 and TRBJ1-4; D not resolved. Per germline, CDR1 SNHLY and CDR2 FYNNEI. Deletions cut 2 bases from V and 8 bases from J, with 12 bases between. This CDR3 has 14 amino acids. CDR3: CASSEFQPEEKLFF. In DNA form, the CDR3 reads TGTGCCAGCAGTGAATTTCAGCCCGAGGAAAAACTGTTTTTT.

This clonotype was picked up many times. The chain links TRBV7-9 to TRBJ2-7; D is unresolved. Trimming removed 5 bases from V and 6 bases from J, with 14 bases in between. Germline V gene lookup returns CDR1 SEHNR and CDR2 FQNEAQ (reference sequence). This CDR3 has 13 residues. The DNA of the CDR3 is TGTGCCAGCAGCCTACGCGGCGAGCCCGAGCAGTACTTC. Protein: CASSLRGEPEQYF.

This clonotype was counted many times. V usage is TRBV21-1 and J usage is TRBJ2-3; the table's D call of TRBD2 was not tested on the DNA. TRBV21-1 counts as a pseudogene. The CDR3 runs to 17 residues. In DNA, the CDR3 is TGTGCCAGCAGCAACCTTCGGCGGGAGTGCTACACAGATACGCAGTATTTT. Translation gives CASSNLRRECYTDTQYF.

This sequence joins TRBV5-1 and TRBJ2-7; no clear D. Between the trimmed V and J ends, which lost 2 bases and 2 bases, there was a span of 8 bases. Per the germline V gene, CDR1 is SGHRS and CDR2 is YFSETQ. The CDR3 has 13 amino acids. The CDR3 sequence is CASSFGFAYEQYF. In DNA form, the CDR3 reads TGCGCCAGCAGCTTCGGGTTTGCCTACGAGCAGTACTTC.

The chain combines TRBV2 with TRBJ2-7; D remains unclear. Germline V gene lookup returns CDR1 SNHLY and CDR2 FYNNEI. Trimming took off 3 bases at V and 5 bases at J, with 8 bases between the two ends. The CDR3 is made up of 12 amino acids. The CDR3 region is CASSDRQDEQYF. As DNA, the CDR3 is TGTGCCAGCAGTGATCGGCAGGACGAGCAGTACTTC. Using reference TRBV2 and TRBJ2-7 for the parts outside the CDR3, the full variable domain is EPEVTQTPSHQVTQMGQEVILRCVPISNHLYFYWYRQILGQKVEFLVSFYNNEISEKSEIFDDQFSVERPDGSNFTLKIRSTKLEDSAMYFCASSDRQDEQYFGPGTRLTVT.

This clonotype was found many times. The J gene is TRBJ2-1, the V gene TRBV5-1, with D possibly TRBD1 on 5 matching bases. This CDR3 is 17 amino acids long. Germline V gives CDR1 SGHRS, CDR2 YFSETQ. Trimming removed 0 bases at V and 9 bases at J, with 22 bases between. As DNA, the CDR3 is TGCGCCAGCAGCTTGGTCACCTGGGGCGATTTCAGGGTTGAGCAGTTCTTC. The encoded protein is CASSLVTWGDFRVEQFF.

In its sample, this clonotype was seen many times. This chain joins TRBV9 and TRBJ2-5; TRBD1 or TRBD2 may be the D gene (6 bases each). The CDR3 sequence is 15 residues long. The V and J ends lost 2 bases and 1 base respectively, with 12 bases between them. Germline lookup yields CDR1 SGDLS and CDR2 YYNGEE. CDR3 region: CASSVEGHLQETQYF. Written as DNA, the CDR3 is TGTGCCAGCAGCGTGGAGGGACACCTCCAAGAGACCCAGTACTTC.

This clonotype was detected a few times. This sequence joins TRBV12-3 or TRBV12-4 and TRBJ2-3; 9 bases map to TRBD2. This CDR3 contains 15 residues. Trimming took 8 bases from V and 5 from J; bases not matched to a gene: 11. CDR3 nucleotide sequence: TGTGCCAGCGCCTACTTAGCGGGAGAGATAGATACGCAGTATTTT. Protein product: CASAYLAGEIDTQYF.

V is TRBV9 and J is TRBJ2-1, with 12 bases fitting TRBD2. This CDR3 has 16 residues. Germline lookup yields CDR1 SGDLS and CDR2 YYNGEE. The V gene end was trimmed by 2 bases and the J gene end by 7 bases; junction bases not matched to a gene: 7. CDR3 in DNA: TGTGCCAGCAGCGTCCCTAGCGGGGGGGCCTCAAATGAGCAGTTCTTC. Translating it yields CASSVPSGGASNEQFF.

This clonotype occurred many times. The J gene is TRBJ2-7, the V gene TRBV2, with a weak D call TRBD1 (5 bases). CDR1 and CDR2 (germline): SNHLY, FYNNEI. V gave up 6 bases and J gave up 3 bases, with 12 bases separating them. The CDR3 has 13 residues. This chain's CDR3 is CASRSFDSYEQYF. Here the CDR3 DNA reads TGTGCCAGCAGATCCTTCGACAGCTACGAGCAGTACTTC.

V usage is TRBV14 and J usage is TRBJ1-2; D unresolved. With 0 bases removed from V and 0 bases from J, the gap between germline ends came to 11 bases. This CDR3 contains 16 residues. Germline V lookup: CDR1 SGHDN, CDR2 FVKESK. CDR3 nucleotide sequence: TGTGCCAGCAGCCAAGACGAGGGAACAGCTAACTATGGCTACACCTTC. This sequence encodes CASSQDEGTANYGYTF.

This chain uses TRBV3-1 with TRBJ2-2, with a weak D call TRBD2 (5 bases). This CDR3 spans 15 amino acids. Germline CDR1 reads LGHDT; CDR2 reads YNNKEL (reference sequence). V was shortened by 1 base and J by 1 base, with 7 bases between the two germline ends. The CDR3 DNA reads TGTGCCAGCAGCCAAGTGGGAGTGAACACCGGGGAGCTGTTTTTT. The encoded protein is CASSQVGVNTGELFF.

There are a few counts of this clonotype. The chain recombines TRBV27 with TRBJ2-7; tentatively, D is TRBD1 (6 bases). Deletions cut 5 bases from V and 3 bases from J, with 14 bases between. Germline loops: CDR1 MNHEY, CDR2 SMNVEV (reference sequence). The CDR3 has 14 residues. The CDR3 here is CASSHGGRRYEQYF. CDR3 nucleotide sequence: TGTGCCAGCAGTCATGGGGGCAGACGCTACGAGCAGTACTTC.

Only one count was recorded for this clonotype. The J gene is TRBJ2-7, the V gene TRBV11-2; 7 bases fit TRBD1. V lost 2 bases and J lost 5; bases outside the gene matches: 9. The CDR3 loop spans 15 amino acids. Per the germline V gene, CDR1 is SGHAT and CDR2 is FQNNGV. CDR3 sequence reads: CASSLRTTGFHEQYF. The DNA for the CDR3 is TGTGCCAGCAGCTTACGGACGACAGGGTTCCACGAGCAGTACTTC.

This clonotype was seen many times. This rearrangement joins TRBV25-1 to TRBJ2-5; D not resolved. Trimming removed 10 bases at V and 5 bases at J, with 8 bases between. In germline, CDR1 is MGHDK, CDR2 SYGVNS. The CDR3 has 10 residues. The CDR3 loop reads CATYRETQYF. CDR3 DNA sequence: TGTGCCACCTATAGGGAGACCCAGTACTTC. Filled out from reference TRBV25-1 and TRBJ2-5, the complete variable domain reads EADIYQTPRYLVIGTGKKITLECSQTMGHDKMYWYQQDPGMELHLIHYSYGVNSTEKGDLSSESTVSRIRTEHFPLTLESARPSHTSQYLCATYRETQYFGPGTRLLVL.

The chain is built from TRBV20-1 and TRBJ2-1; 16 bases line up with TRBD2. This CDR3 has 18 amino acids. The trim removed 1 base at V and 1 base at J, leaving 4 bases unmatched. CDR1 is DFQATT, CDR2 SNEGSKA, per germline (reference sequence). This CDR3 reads CSARGGLAGGPSYNEQFF. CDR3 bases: TGCAGTGCTAGAGGGGGACTAGCGGGAGGGCCGTCCTACAATGAGCAGTTCTTC.

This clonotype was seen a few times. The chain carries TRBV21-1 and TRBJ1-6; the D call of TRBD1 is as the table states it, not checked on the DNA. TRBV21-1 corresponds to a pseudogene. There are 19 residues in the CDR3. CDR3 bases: TGTGCCAGCAGCAAAGCCGTGACAGGACTCAACTCCTATAATTCACCCCTCCACTTT. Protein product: CASSKAVTGLNSYNSPLHF.

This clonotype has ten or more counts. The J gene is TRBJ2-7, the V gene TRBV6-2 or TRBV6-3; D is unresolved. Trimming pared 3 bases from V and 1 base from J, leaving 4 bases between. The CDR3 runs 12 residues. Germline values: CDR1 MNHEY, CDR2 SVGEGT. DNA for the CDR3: TGTGCCAGCAGTTATACTTCCTACGAGCAGTACTTC. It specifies CASSYTSYEQYF.

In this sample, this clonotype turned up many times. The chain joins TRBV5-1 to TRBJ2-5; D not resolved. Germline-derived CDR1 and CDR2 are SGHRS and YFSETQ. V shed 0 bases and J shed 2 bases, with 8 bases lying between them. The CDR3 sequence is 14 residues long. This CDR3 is CASSLGGDQETQYF. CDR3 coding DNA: TGCGCCAGCAGCTTGGGTGGAGATCAAGAGACCCAGTACTTC.

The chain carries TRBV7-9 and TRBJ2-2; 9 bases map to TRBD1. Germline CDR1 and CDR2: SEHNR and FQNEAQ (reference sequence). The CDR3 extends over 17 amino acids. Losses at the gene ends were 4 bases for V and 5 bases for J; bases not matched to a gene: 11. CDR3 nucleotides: TGTGCCAGCAGCTCCCCTTGGACAGGGGTGTGGACCGGGGAGCTGTTTTTT. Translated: CASSSPWTGVWTGELFF.

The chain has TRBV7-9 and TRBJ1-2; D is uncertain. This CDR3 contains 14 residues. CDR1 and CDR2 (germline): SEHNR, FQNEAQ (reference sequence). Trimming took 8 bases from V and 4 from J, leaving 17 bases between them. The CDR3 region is CASSPEDPLYGYTF. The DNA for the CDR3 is TGTGCCAGCTCGCCCGAGGACCCTCTCTATGGCTACACCTTC.

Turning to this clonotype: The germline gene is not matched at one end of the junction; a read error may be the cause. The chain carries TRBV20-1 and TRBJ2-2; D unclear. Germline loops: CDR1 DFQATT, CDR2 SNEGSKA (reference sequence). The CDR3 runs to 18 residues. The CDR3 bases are TGCTGTGCTAGAGATCTTGGAATCCCTCGAATCAACACCGGGGAGCTGTTTTTT. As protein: CCARDLGIPRINTGELFF.

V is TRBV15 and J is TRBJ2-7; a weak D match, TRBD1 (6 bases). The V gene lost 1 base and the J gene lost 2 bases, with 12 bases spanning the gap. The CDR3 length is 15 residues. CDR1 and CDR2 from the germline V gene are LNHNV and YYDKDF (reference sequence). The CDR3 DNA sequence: TGTGCCACCAGCAGAGCCGTGGACAGAGCCTACGAGCAGTACTTC. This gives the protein CATSRAVDRAYEQYF.

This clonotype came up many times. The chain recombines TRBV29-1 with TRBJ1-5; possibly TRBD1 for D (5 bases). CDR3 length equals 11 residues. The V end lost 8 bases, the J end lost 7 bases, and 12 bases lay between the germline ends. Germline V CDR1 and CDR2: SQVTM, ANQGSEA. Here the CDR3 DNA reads TGCAGCCGGCAGGGTGGCCAGCCCCAGCATTTT. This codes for CSRQGGQPQHF. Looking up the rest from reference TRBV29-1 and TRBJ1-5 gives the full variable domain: SAVISQKPSRDICQRGTSLTIQCQVDSQVTMMFWYRQQPGQSLTLIATANQGSEATYESGFVIDKFPISRPNLTFSTLTVSNMSPEDSSIYLCSRQGGQPQHFGDGTRLSIL.

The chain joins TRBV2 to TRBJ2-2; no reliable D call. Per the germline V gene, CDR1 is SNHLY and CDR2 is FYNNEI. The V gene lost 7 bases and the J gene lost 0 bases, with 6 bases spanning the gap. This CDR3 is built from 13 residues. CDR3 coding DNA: TGTGCCAGCATCACATCGAACACCGGGGAGCTGTTTTTT. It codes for CASITSNTGELFF.

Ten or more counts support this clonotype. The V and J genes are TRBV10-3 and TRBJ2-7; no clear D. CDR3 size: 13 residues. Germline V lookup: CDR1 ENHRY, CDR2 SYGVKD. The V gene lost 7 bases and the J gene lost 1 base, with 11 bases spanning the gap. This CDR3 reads CAIMGSASYEQYF. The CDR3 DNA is TGTGCCATCATGGGCAGCGCGTCCTACGAGCAGTACTTC.

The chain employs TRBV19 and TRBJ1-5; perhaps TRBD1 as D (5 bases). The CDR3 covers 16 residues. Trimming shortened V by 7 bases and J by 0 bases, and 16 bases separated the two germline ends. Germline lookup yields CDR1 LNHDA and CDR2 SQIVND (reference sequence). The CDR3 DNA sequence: TGTGCCAGTACCCCAAGGGGACCTTATAGCAATCAGCCCCAGCATTTT. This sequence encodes CASTPRGPYSNQPQHF. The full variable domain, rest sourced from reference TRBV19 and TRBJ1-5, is DGGITQSPKYLFRKEGQNVTLSCEQNLNHDAMYWYRQDPGQGLRLIYYSQIVNDFQKGDIAEGYSVSREKKESFPLTVTSAQKNPTAFYLCASTPRGPYSNQPQHFGDGTRLSIL.

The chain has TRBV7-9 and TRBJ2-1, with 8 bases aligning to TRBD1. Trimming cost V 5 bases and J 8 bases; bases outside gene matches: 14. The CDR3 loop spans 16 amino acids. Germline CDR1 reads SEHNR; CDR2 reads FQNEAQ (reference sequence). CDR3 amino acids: CASSPPTGGNRDEQFF. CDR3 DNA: TGTGCCAGCAGCCCCCCTACAGGGGGTAACCGGGATGAGCAGTTCTTC.